One T cell receptor beta chain is described in this entry. This entry comes from a study of CD8 T cells in Susac syndrome. Roughly 0.45 to 1 ug RNA was reverse transcribed with random hexamers. TCRdb called the immunoSEQ multiplex PCR reads again in MiXCR, with one record for every CDR3 protein. The sample records more than 70,000 distinct CDR3 sequences, 94% being singletons. Trimming at V came to 7 bases and at J to 7 bases, leaving 14 bases not matched to a gene. The germline V gene has CDR1 GTSNPN and CDR2 SVGIG (reference sequence). CDR3 length: 14 amino acids. This receptor was obtained from a human donor with Susac syndrome. The specimen sequenced was CD8+ T cells from PBMCs. The chain links TRBV30 to TRBJ2-7; TRBD1 matches 9 bases. CDR3 nucleotide sequence: TGTGCCTTTGGGGGGGGACAGGGTCTAAGAGAGCAGTACTTC. This gives the protein CAFGGGQGLREQYF.